The rows below give T cell receptor beta chains drawn from one sample of a study of PD-1 blockade in mismatch repair-deficient tumors. Assay used: immunoSEQ multiplex PCR; TCRdb lists only in-frame clones, some missing. The sample holds tens of thousands of clones; over 70% are singletons and the top ten take roughly 2.7%. Sample: peripheral blood, taken 12 weeks after starting pembrolizumab. The source is an adult with mismatch repair-deficient cancer. CDR3s leave out the opening cysteine and the closing phenylalanine or tryptophan. A D gene is named only where the DNA matches it firmly. Clone size is given for some rows only: seen once, a few or many times, or a class if the clone is expanded.

J	D	V	size	CDR3
TRBJ1-2	-	TRBV9	few	ASSVDGNLGYGYT
TRBJ2-3	-	TRBV4-1	-	ASSPLRDRTDTQY
TRBJ1-2	TRBD1	TRBV11-3	-	ASSRGRDLYGYT
TRBJ2-1	TRBD2	TRBV19	-	ASSISGSYNEQF
TRBJ1-1	TRBD1	TRBV18	-	ASSLTQGADTEAF
TRBJ1-1	-	TRBV7-8	-	ASSPSAGNTEAF
TRBJ1-5	TRBD1	TRBV11-2	-	ASSQQGLNQPQH
TRBJ1-2	TRBD1	TRBV19	-	ASSIGQGPYGYT
TRBJ1-4	-	TRBV5-5	-	ASSLQGGEKLF
TRBJ1-1	-	TRBV19	-	ASSSGWNTEAF
TRBJ2-7	TRBD2	TRBV6-6	-	ASSSGLAGALGQY
TRBJ2-5	-	TRBV12-5	-	ASGLVSGQGYQETQY
TRBJ2-5	TRBD1	TRBV18	-	ASSPSRQGHQETQY
TRBJ2-7	-	TRBV11-3	-	ASSFGIHEQY
TRBJ2-7	TRBD2	TRBV5-4	-	ASSFSGRAYEQY
TRBJ2-4	TRBD2	TRBV27	-	ASKMAGDGRKNIQY
TRBJ1-2	-	TRBV6-1	-	ASSKTENYGYT
TRBJ1-1	-	TRBV7-2	-	ASSLLPNTEAF
TRBJ2-3	-	TRBV29-1	-	SVDAPDTQY
TRBJ2-5	TRBD2	TRBV7-2	-	ASSPSGRIETQY
TRBJ1-3	-	TRBV9	-	ASSVENSGNTIY
TRBJ1-5	-	TRBV19	-	ASSPAGWRQPQH
TRBJ2-5	TRBD1	TRBV11-2	-	ASSLGPRQGGTQY
TRBJ1-6	-	TRBV19	-	ASSIDITGYNSPLH
TRBJ2-5	TRBD2	TRBV27	few	ASSRGAGRDETQY
TRBJ2-5	-	TRBV11-3	-	ASSLGRVTAETQY
TRBJ1-4	-	TRBV28	few	ASSLLMEEKLF